The 27 T cell receptor beta chains in this list originate from one sample, sequenced in a study of T cells in women clearing cervical HPV infection. Data came from immunoSEQ multiplex PCR; TCRdb stores just in-frame clones and leaves some out. This listing includes around 46,000 clones. Sequenced: blood buffy coat. Receptors originate from a woman aged 18-70 years with a cervical HPV16 infection that either progressed to CIN3+ or cleared (not recorded which).

As for this clone: The read ends 3 residues early relative to the CDR3; the germline J gene fills the gap. The chain uses TRBV7-3 and TRBJ2-5, with 11 bases matching TRBD2. The V gene end was trimmed by 4 bases and the J gene end by 1 base; junction bases not matched to a gene: 11. The CDR3 runs 18 residues. Germline CDR1 SGHTA, CDR2 FQGTGA. CDR3 bases read: TGTGCCAGCAGCTCGAGCCATAGCGGGAGGGCCCTCCAAGAGACC. Amino acids: CASSSSHSGRALQET. The full-length CDR3 reads as CASSSSHSGRALQETQYF.

About this clone: The read terminates 3 residues before the CDR3 end, so the remaining end is supplied by the germline J gene. This chain links TRBV5-6 with TRBJ2-3, with TRBD1 matching 9 bases. The CDR3 has 15 residues. With V trimmed by 4 bases and J by 3 bases, 6 bases remained unmatched. Germline V gene lookup returns CDR1 SGHDT and CDR2 YYEEEE. CDR3 amino acids: CASSRWDRETDTQYF. The CDR3 DNA, read in part, is TGTGCCAGCAGCCGATGGGACAGGGAAACAGATACG.

On this clone: The read falls 3 residues short of the CDR3 end, and the missing part is taken from the germline J gene. The chain combines TRBV29-1 with TRBJ1-3; D remains unclear. Germline V gene lookup returns CDR1 SQVTM and CDR2 ANQGSEA. V lost 7 bases and J lost 0, with 10 bases in between. The CDR3 is 13 amino acids. CDR3 sequence reads: CSALRDSGNTIYF. CDR3 DNA (partial): TGCAGCGCCCTACGCGACTCTGGAAACACC.

With regard to this clone: The read ends 3 residues early relative to the CDR3; the germline J gene fills the gap. This chain joins TRBV6-4 and TRBJ2-6; D not resolved. Germline-derived CDR1 and CDR2 are MRHNA and SNTAGT. V was shortened by 2 bases and J by 0 bases, with 11 bases between the two germline ends. CDR3 size: 17 residues. This CDR3 is CASSDITFSSGANVLTF. The covered CDR3 bases are TGTGCCAGCAGTGACATAACCTTCAGCTCTGGGGCCAACGTC.

On this clone: The CDR3 end lies 3 residues beyond the end of the read and is filled in from the germline J gene. In the same sample, other DNA sequences code for this CDR3. The V call is TRBV7-3, the J call TRBJ2-5; D remains ambiguous. CDR3 length equals 13 residues. Germline V gene lookup returns CDR1 SGHTA and CDR2 FQGTGA. Trimming stripped 2 bases from V and 2 bases from J, with 6 bases between. CDR3: CASSLGQQETQYF. The CDR3 DNA, read in part, is TGTGCCAGCAGCTTAGGGCAGCAAGAGACC. Looking up the rest from reference TRBV7-3 and TRBJ2-5 gives the full variable domain: GAGVSQTPSNKVTEKGKYVELRCDPISGHTALYWYRQSLGQGPEFLIYFQGTGAADDSGLPNDRFFAVRPEGSVSTLKIQRTERGDSAVYLCASSLGQQETQYFGPGTRLLVL.

About this clone: The read ends 3 residues shy of where the CDR3 ends; the end is completed using the germline J gene. The genes are TRBV10-3 and TRBJ2-5; 13 nucleotides align to TRBD2. Germline lookup yields CDR1 ENHRY and CDR2 SYGVKD. The CDR3 is 17 residues long. Germline trimming cut 1 base from V and 2 bases from J; bases unmatched to any gene: 4. The DNA read from the CDR3 is TGTGCCATCAGTGAGTGGAGACTAGCGGGAGGTCAAGAGACC. Protein: CAISEWRLAGGQET. The CDR3 reads in full as CAISEWRLAGGQETQYF.

As regards this clone: The observed sequence ends 3 residues before the CDR3 terminus, with the missing tail filled in from the germline J gene. The V and J genes are TRBV2 and TRBJ2-5; D not resolved. The CDR3 contains 12 residues. Per the germline V gene, CDR1 is SNHLY and CDR2 is FYNNEI. CDR3: CASSEAALTQYF. CDR3 DNA, as far as it was read: TGTGCCAGCAGTGAAGCAGCCCTTACC.

As for this clone: The read ends 3 residues shy of where the CDR3 ends; the end is completed using the germline J gene. V usage is TRBV18 and J usage is TRBJ1-2, with D maybe TRBD1 (5 bases). There are 14 residues in the CDR3. The germline V gene has CDR1 KGHSH and CDR2 LQKENI. CDR3 amino acids: CASSRVQGDNDYTF. CDR3 DNA (partial): TGTGCCAGCTCGCGAGTGCAGGGAGACAATGAC.

Concerning this clone: The sequenced fragment ends 3 residues before the CDR3 boundary, so the rest is inferred from the germline J gene. V and J are TRBV20-1 and TRBJ2-5; weak D call: TRBD2 (6 bases). This CDR3 is 14 amino acids long. Germline V gene lookup returns CDR1 DFQATT and CDR2 SNEGSKA (reference sequence). The V end was cut by 6 bases, the J end by 4 bases, with 18 bases between. The CDR3 sequence is CSAPKGGVPETQYF. The DNA read from the CDR3 is TGCAGTGCACCCAAAGGCGGGGTTCCAGAGACC.

As for this clone: The read falls 3 residues short of the CDR3 end, and the missing part is taken from the germline J gene. V usage is TRBV2 and J usage is TRBJ2-7, with TRBD1 identical over 8 bases. J was trimmed by 3 bases and V by 7 bases; bases with no gene match: 5. The CDR3 has 13 amino acids. Per the germline V gene, CDR1 is SNHLY and CDR2 is FYNNEI. The DNA read from the CDR3 is TGTGCCAGCACCCGACAGGGGATCTACGAG. It translates to CASTRQGIYE. The whole CDR3 region reads CASTRQGIYEQYF.

Notes on this clone: The read ends 3 residues shy of where the CDR3 ends; the end is completed using the germline J gene. The rearrangement joins TRBV5-4 to TRBJ2-3; tentative D call: TRBD2 (5 bases). Germline V lookup: CDR1 SGHNT, CDR2 YYREEE (reference sequence). Deletions cut 0 bases from V and 7 bases from J, with 9 bases between. There are 13 residues in the CDR3. The CDR3 protein is CASSLESDYTQYF. Incomplete CDR3 DNA: TGTGCCAGCAGCTTGGAATCGGACTATACG.

Note on this clone: The sequence runs out 3 residues before the end of the CDR3; the remainder is reconstructed from the germline J gene. This sequence joins TRBV7-9 and TRBJ2-7; D remains ambiguous. This CDR3 spans 11 amino acids. Trimming cost V 5 bases and J 4 bases, with 6 bases left between them. Germline CDR1 is SEHNR and CDR2 is FQNEAQ (reference sequence). CDR3 DNA, as far as it was read: TGTGCCAGCAGCCTAAAGTACGAG. Its translation: CASSLKYE. The whole CDR3 sequence reads CASSLKYEQYF.

In regard to this clone: The CDR3 end is not reached by the read, which stops 3 residues before it; the germline J gene fills it in. This chain links TRBV30 with TRBJ2-2, with unresolved D. The CDR3 spans 13 residues. Germline loops: CDR1 GTSNPN, CDR2 SVGIG (reference sequence). The CDR3 sequence is CAWAIMFEEKLFF. The sequenced CDR3 bases are TGTGCCTGGGCGATTATGTTCGAAGAAAAG.

Turning to this clone: The CDR3 is cut off 3 residues early in the read; its end comes from the germline J gene. This chain uses TRBV29-1 with TRBJ2-5, with 8 bases that match TRBD2. The V and J ends lost 7 bases and 5 bases, in that order; junction bases with no gene match: 6. The CDR3 totals 12 residues. Germline V gives CDR1 SQVTM, CDR2 ANQGSEA. The part of the CDR3 DNA that was read is TGCAGCGCCGTACGGGGGGGGGAGACC. It specifies CSAVRGGET. The complete CDR3 reads CSAVRGGETQYF.

Worth noting for this clone: The CDR3 end is not reached by the read, which stops 3 residues before it; the germline J gene fills it in. The chain links TRBV4-1 to TRBJ2-2; D is undetermined. V dropped 0 bases and J dropped 9 bases, with 11 bases sitting between them. Germline V gene lookup returns CDR1 MGHRA and CDR2 YSYEKL. The CDR3 has 14 amino acids. The CDR3 bases that were read are TGCGCCAGCAGCCAAGAGGTCCCGGGTCGGGAG. Encoded protein: CASSQEVPGRE. The full CDR3 reads CASSQEVPGRELFF.

A remark on this clone: The read gets to within 3 residues of the CDR3 end, and the germline J gene fills in the rest. The V gene is TRBV19, the J gene TRBJ2-3, with D possibly being TRBD1 (6 bases). With 9 bases removed from V and 4 bases from J, the gap between germline ends came to 14 bases. This CDR3 comprises 13 residues. Germline values: CDR1 LNHDA, CDR2 SQIVND (reference sequence). The CDR3 bases that were read are TGTGCCAGCAACCAATACAGGGCAGATACG. It yields the protein CASNQYRADT. The whole CDR3 reads CASNQYRADTQYF.

About this clone itself: The read ends 3 residues before the CDR3 terminus; that terminus is restored from the germline J gene. The chain has TRBV5-1 and TRBJ2-3, with D tentatively TRBD2 (5 bases). Trimming stripped 0 bases from V and 2 bases from J, with 10 bases between. Looked up from germline, CDR1 is SGHRS and CDR2 is YFSETQ. The CDR3 sequence is 15 residues long. The chain's CDR3 is CASSLEAETTDTQYF. The sequenced part of the CDR3 DNA is TGCGCCAGCAGCTTGGAAGCGGAGACCACAGATACG.

A remark on this clone: The read falls 3 residues short of the CDR3 end, and the missing part is taken from the germline J gene. The V call is TRBV5-4, the J call TRBJ2-7; 7 bases line up with TRBD1. There are 15 residues in the CDR3. The germline V gene encodes CDR1 SGHNT and CDR2 YYREEE (reference sequence). The J segment lost 4 bases and the V segment lost 1 base, leaving 8 bases of the junction unmatched. CDR3 sequence reads: CASSLSEGGVYEQYF. The CDR3 bases that were read are TGTGCCAGCAGCTTGAGTGAAGGGGGCGTTTACGAG.

Comments on this clone: The read terminates 3 residues ahead of where the CDR3 ends, so the germline J gene completes it. The chain couples TRBV6-2 or TRBV6-3 to TRBJ2-1; D perhaps matches TRBD1 (6 bases). Trimming left V 8 bases short and J 9 bases short, with 17 bases between. Germline values: CDR1 MNHEY, CDR2 SVGEGT. This CDR3 is built from 13 residues. CDR3 in amino acids: CASLDRTFGEQFF. The covered CDR3 bases are TGTGCCAGCTTAGACAGGACCTTCGGTGAG.

Points on this clone: The read halts 3 residues ahead of the CDR3 end, with the missing end drawn from the germline J gene. The J gene is TRBJ2-5, the V gene TRBV11-2; perhaps TRBD2 as D (6 bases). From germline, CDR1 is SGHAT and CDR2 FQNNGV. V was trimmed by 5 bases and J by 0 bases, leaving 10 bases between them. The CDR3 is made up of 14 amino acids. Partial CDR3 DNA: TGTGCCAGCAGCCCGCGACTAGACCAAGAGACC. Translated, it gives CASSPRLDQET. The whole CDR3 protein reads CASSPRLDQETQYF.

The part of the CDR3 DNA that was read is TGTGCCAGTAGTCTTCCCCTCGGGACAGGGGAAAAA. It codes for CASSLPLGTGEK. The full CDR3 reads CASSLPLGTGEKLFF. This rearrangement joins TRBV19 to TRBJ1-4, with 9 bases fitting TRBD1. The CDR3 end is not reached by the read, which stops 3 residues before it; the germline J gene fills it in. The trim removed 5 bases at V and 8 bases at J, leaving 9 bases unmatched. Germline V lookup: CDR1 LNHDA, CDR2 SQIVND (reference sequence). This CDR3 region has 15 residues. Full variable domain (outside the CDR3, taken from reference TRBV19 and TRBJ1-4): DGGITQSPKYLFRKEGQNVTLSCEQNLNHDAMYWYRQDPGQGLRLIYYSQIVNDFQKGDIAEGYSVSREKKESFPLTVTSAQKNPTAFYLCASSLPLGTGEKLFFGSGTQLSVL.

Note on this clone: The sequence runs out 3 residues before the end of the CDR3; the remainder is reconstructed from the germline J gene. This chain joins TRBV19 and TRBJ2-7, with 13 positions matching TRBD2. CDR1 LNHDA and CDR2 SQIVND come from the germline V gene (reference sequence). The CDR3 is 16 residues long. The trim removed 1 base at V and 2 bases at J, leaving 2 bases unmatched. Incomplete CDR3 DNA: TGTGCCAGTAGTATAGGGACTAGCGGGAGTACCTACGAG. It yields the protein CASSIGTSGSTYE. The full CDR3 is CASSIGTSGSTYEQYF.

As concerns this clone: The read gets to within 3 residues of the CDR3 end, and the germline J gene fills in the rest. The rearrangement uses TRBV10-1 and TRBJ2-7; D is possibly TRBD2 (5 bases). Trimming stripped 4 bases from V and 3 bases from J, with 13 bases between. The germline CDR1 and CDR2 sequences are WNHNN and SYGVQD (reference sequence). The CDR3 sequence is 14 residues long. The CDR3 sequence: CASSVRGVYYEQYF. The part of the CDR3 DNA that was read is TGCGCCAGCAGTGTTCGGGGAGTCTACTACGAG.

Notes on this clone: The CDR3 goes on 3 residues after the read ends, and that part is filled in from the germline J gene. The rearrangement links TRBV20-1 to TRBJ2-5; 7 bases are shared with TRBD1. The CDR3 sequence is 14 residues long. V was pared by 5 bases and J by 2 bases, with 8 bases of the junction left unmatched. The germline V gene has CDR1 DFQATT and CDR2 SNEGSKA (reference sequence). Partial CDR3 DNA: TGCAGTGCTGGGACCGACAGGGATCAAGAGACC. Translating gives CSAGTDRDQET. The whole CDR3 protein reads CSAGTDRDQETQYF.

Details on this clone: The CDR3 extends 3 residues past the end of the read, so its final part is completed from the germline J gene. The chain is built from TRBV27 and TRBJ2-7, with 10 nucleotides matching TRBD1. Germline V gene lookup returns CDR1 MNHEY and CDR2 SMNVEV (reference sequence). V was clipped by 4 bases and J by 3 bases; unmatched bases: 6. There are 15 residues in the CDR3. The CDR3 sequence is CASSWDRDRGYEQYF. The CDR3 DNA, read in part, is TGTGCCAGCAGTTGGGACCGGGACAGGGGCTACGAG.

CDR3 bases read: TGTGCCTGGAGTGTAGAGCCTAAAGGGGGTAGGGGAGAGACG. It is translated as CAWSVEPKGGRGET. From start to end, the CDR3 is CAWSVEPKGGRGETQYF. The chain employs TRBV30 and TRBJ2-3, with D perhaps TRBD1 (6 bases). Read data end 3 residues before the CDR3 end; the end is taken from the germline J gene. Germline CDR1 reads GTSNPN; CDR2 reads SVGIG (reference sequence). The CDR3 runs 17 residues.

Of note for this clone: The DNA ends 3 residues before the CDR3 does, and the rest of the CDR3 is filled in from the germline J gene. This chain connects TRBV10-3 to TRBJ2-7; 8 positions agree with TRBD1. CDR1 is ENHRY, CDR2 SYGVKD, per germline. CDR3 size: 14 residues. Trimming cost V 4 bases and J 0 bases; bases outside gene matches: 2. The CDR3 sequence: CAISGQGSSYEQYF. CDR3 bases read: TGTGCCATCAGTGGACAGGGGAGCTCCTACGAG.